These T cell receptor beta chains were read from a single sample in a study of breast tumors, draining lymph nodes, adjacent tissues. A single record per CDR3 protein comes from TCRdb applying MiXCR to the multiplex PCR reads. The sample consists of approximately 210,000 distinct CDR3 sequences, around 34% of them appearing once. What was sequenced was axillary lymph node tissue. The origin of the receptors is a female donor with breast cancer. Some clones in this sample may be carry-over from other donors' samples. The CDR3 runs from the conserved cysteine through the conserved F or W. D genes are given only for firm matches. Expanded clones are given a class, and other clones once, few, many or no size at all.

D: -; size: many; V: TRBV4-2; J: TRBJ2-5; DNA: TGTGCCAGCAGCCAAGATGCTGGAACCATGGAGACCCAGTACTTC; CDR3: CASSQDAGTMETQYF
D: TRBD2; size: -; V: TRBV25-1; J: TRBJ2-3; DNA: TGTGCCAGCAGTGCTCCTCTCCTAGCGGGAGATACGCAGTATTTT; CDR3: CASSAPLLAGDTQYF
D: -; size: many; V: TRBV7-9; J: TRBJ2-7; DNA: TGTGCCAGCAGCCCCAGCGGTGGTTTCTACGAGCAGTACTTC; CDR3: CASSPSGGFYEQYF
D: -; size: many; V: TRBV2; J: TRBJ1-5; DNA: TGTGCCAGCCAAGGGGCCATTAATCAGCCCCAGCATTTT; CDR3: CASQGAINQPQHF
D: TRBD2; size: -; V: TRBV12-3/TRBV12-4; J: TRBJ2-3; DNA: TGTGCCAGCAGTAAGCTAGCGGGGGGGCTCCCAGATACGCAGTATTTT; CDR3: CASSKLAGGLPDTQYF
D: TRBD2; size: -; V: TRBV5-1; J: TRBJ2-3; DNA: TGCGCCAGCAGCTATAGCGGGGGAGGCCCCAGGGATACGCAGTATTTT; CDR3: CASSYSGGGPRDTQYF
D: -; size: many; V: TRBV6-5; J: TRBJ2-7; DNA: TGTGCCAGCAGTTACTTCCGGGATAGCTCCTACGAGCAGTACTTC; CDR3: CASSYFRDSSYEQYF
D: -; size: -; V: TRBV20-1; J: TRBJ2-1; DNA: TGCAGTGCTAGAGGGGGGCTGGAGTTC; CDR3: CSARGGLEF
D: -; size: many; V: TRBV5-1; J: TRBJ1-4; DNA: TGCGCCAGCAGCTTGGGCGACACCACAACTAATGAAAAACTGTTTTTT; CDR3: CASSLGDTTTNEKLFF
D: -; size: many; V: TRBV10-3; J: TRBJ2-3; DNA: TGTGCCATCAGTGACCTGGGGGCGCCGGGCACAGATACGCAGTATTTT; CDR3: CAISDLGAPGTDTQYF
D: TRBD1; size: -; V: TRBV6-5; J: TRBJ2-7; DNA: TGTGCCAGCAGTCACACCGGGACAGTCTCCTACGAGCAGTACTTC; CDR3: CASSHTGTVSYEQYF
D: TRBD1; size: many; V: TRBV25-1; J: TRBJ1-1; DNA: TGTGCCAGCAGTGCGACAGGGGGTTGGACTGAAGCTTTCTTT; CDR3: CASSATGGWTEAFF
D: -; size: many; V: TRBV7-7; J: TRBJ2-2; DNA: TGTGCTAGCAGCTTAGACCCTGGCGGGGAGCTGTTTTTT; CDR3: CASSLDPGGELFF
D: -; size: -; V: TRBV5-6; J: TRBJ2-3; DNA: TGTGCCAGCAGCTTTCAGCAGGGGCGAAGCACAGATACGCAGTATTTT; CDR3: CASSFQQGRSTDTQYF
D: TRBD1; size: many; V: TRBV5-5; J: TRBJ2-7; DNA: TGTGCCAGCAGCTTGATGGGACAGGGGGAGAATTACGAGCAGTACTTC; CDR3: CASSLMGQGENYEQYF
D: -; size: many; V: TRBV10-3; J: TRBJ1-3; DNA: TGTGCCATCAGTGAGACCGTCGTCTCTGGAAACACCATATATTTT; CDR3: CAISETVVSGNTIYF
D: TRBD1; size: -; V: TRBV20-1; J: TRBJ2-5; DNA: TGCAGTGCTGAGGGACAGGGGGTGCGGGAGACCCAGTACTTC; CDR3: CSAEGQGVRETQYF
D: TRBD2; size: -; V: TRBV6-6; J: TRBJ2-7; DNA: TGTGCCAGCAGGAAGGGGACTGCATGGGGACTAGCGGATACCTCCTACGAGCAGTACTTC; CDR3: CASRKGTAWGLADTSYEQYF
D: -; size: -; V: TRBV2; J: TRBJ1-1; DNA: TGTGCCAGCCTCGGGGGAAGGGGGTCTGAAGCTTTCTTT; CDR3: CASLGGRGSEAFF
D: TRBD1; size: many; V: TRBV5-5; J: TRBJ1-6; DNA: TGTGCCAGCAGCTTGGTCCAGCTCGTGGGGACAGGGTATTCACCCCTCCACTTT; CDR3: CASSLVQLVGTGYSPLHF
D: TRBD1; size: few; V: TRBV2; J: TRBJ1-1; DNA: TGTGCCAGCAGTAGGCCCTTGGGACAGAAGGGGACTGAAGCTTTCTTT; CDR3: CASSRPLGQKGTEAFF
D: TRBD1; size: few; V: TRBV6-1; J: TRBJ1-2; DNA: TGTGCCAGCAGTCCCGGACAGGTATGGATGGACGGCTACACCTTC; CDR3: CASSPGQVWMDGYTF
D: -; size: -; V: TRBV6-1; J: TRBJ1-1; DNA: TGTGCCAGCAGCCCGGGTCTCCTACTGAACACTGAAGCTTTCTTT; CDR3: CASSPGLLLNTEAFF
D: -; size: -; V: TRBV6-2/TRBV6-3; J: TRBJ1-2; DNA: TGTGCCAGCCGTAAGCCTAACTATGGCTACACCTTC; CDR3: CASRKPNYGYTF
D: -; size: many; V: TRBV6-5; J: TRBJ1-2; DNA: TGTGCCACCCGGGACTCAGCTAACTATGGCTACACCTTC; CDR3: CATRDSANYGYTF
D: TRBD2; size: -; V: TRBV29-1; J: TRBJ2-2; DNA: TGCAGCGTTGCTAGCGGGACGAACACCGGGGAGCTGTTTTTT; CDR3: CSVASGTNTGELFF
D: -; size: -; V: TRBV28; J: TRBJ2-3; DNA: TGTGCCAGCAGTTTATACTCGCGTTCAGATACGCAGTATTTT; CDR3: CASSLYSRSDTQYF
D: -; size: many; V: TRBV9; J: TRBJ1-6; DNA: TGTGCCAGCAGCGAGGAACAGTTTTCACCCCTCCACTTT; CDR3: CASSEEQFSPLHF
D: -; size: -; V: TRBV4-3; J: TRBJ1-6; DNA: TGCGCCAGCAGCCAAGCTATGGGCTCCTCCGATTCACCCCTCCACTTT; CDR3: CASSQAMGSSDSPLHF
D: TRBD1; size: many; V: TRBV2; J: TRBJ1-4; DNA: TGTGCCAGCAGTGCAGGGACAGGGTCGAAAAAACTGTTTTTT; CDR3: CASSAGTGSKKLFF
D: TRBD1; size: many; V: TRBV7-6; J: TRBJ2-1; DNA: TGTGCCAGCAGCTCATGGGACAGCTACAATGAGCAGTTCTTC; CDR3: CASSSWDSYNEQFF
D: TRBD2; size: many; V: TRBV5-1; J: TRBJ2-1; DNA: TGCGCCAGCAGCTTAGGGACTAGCGGGACAAATGAGCAGTTCTTC; CDR3: CASSLGTSGTNEQFF
D: -; size: -; V: TRBV7-2; J: TRBJ2-3; DNA: TGTGCCAGCAGCGACGACAGACTCGGACGCACAGATACGCAGTATTTT; CDR3: CASSDDRLGRTDTQYF
D: TRBD1; size: many; V: TRBV20-1; J: TRBJ2-7; DNA: TGCAGTGCTAACCTACAGGGGCCCTCCTACGAGCAGTACTTC; CDR3: CSANLQGPSYEQYF
D: TRBD1; size: -; V: TRBV7-9; J: TRBJ1-5; DNA: TGTGCCAGCAGCTTGGAGACAGGGGGAAGCAATCAGCCCCAGCATTTT; CDR3: CASSLETGGSNQPQHF
D: -; size: -; V: TRBV10-3; J: TRBJ1-2; DNA: TGTGCCATCAGCCAAGAGGCGGGGTGGGACTATGGCTACACCTTC; CDR3: CAISQEAGWDYGYTF
D: TRBD2; size: many; V: TRBV3-1; J: TRBJ2-5; DNA: TGTGCCAGCAGGCGGACTAGCGGGGGCGGAGAGACCCAGTACTTC; CDR3: CASRRTSGGGETQYF
D: -; size: many; V: TRBV7-2; J: TRBJ2-3; DNA: TGTGCCAGCAGCCCACCAGGGAATCCTAGCACAGATACGCAGTATTTT; CDR3: CASSPPGNPSTDTQYF
D: TRBD2; size: many; V: TRBV7-9; J: TRBJ2-3; DNA: TGTGCCAGCAGCTACCCGGGACTAGTTACTCATACGCAGTATTTT; CDR3: CASSYPGLVTHTQYF
D: TRBD2; size: few; V: TRBV6-5; J: TRBJ2-1; DNA: TGTGCCAGCAGTAGACTAGCGGGACCCGATGAGCAGTTCTTC; CDR3: CASSRLAGPDEQFF
D: -; size: few; V: TRBV3-1; J: TRBJ2-7; DNA: TGTGCCAGCAGCCAAGAGGGCGGCTCCTCCTACGAGCAGTACTTC; CDR3: CASSQEGGSSYEQYF
D: -; size: many; V: TRBV9; J: TRBJ2-3; DNA: TGTGCCAGCAGCGTTACTAGTCAGGCGGATACGCAGTATTTT; CDR3: CASSVTSQADTQYF
D: -; size: few; V: TRBV3-1; J: TRBJ2-3; DNA: TGTGCCAGCAGCCAAGTTTTTCCTGAGAATACGCAGTATTTT; CDR3: CASSQVFPENTQYF
D: -; size: few; V: TRBV6-5; J: TRBJ2-1; DNA: TGTGCCAGCAGTCACTCGACGGGCCCTTGGGATGAGCAGTTCTTC; CDR3: CASSHSTGPWDEQFF
D: -; size: few; V: TRBV6-2/TRBV6-3; J: TRBJ1-5; DNA: TGTGCCAGCAGCCCAGGGTTGAATCAGCCCCAGCATTTT; CDR3: CASSPGLNQPQHF
D: -; size: -; V: TRBV19; J: TRBJ2-5; DNA: TGTGCCAGTAGTATAGGGACCCAAGAGACCCAGTACTTC; CDR3: CASSIGTQETQYF
D: -; size: many; V: TRBV24-1; J: TRBJ2-7; DNA: TGTGCCACCAGTGATCGAAAACAAGCGACAGTCTACGAGCAGTACTTC; CDR3: CATSDRKQATVYEQYF
D: -; size: many; V: TRBV10-3; J: TRBJ1-6; DNA: TGTGCCGCATCGCGTGGAGGGGTGAATAATTCACCCCTCCACTTT; CDR3: CAASRGGVNNSPLHF
D: -; size: few; V: TRBV3-1; J: TRBJ2-1; DNA: TGTGCCAGCAGCCAAGAGGGGGTATACAATGAGCAGTTCTTC; CDR3: CASSQEGVYNEQFF
D: -; size: many; V: TRBV5-8; J: TRBJ1-2; DNA: TGTGCCAGCAGCTTAAGGGGCCCAGGGGTAGGCTACACCTTC; CDR3: CASSLRGPGVGYTF
D: -; size: many; V: TRBV18; J: TRBJ1-2; DNA: TGTGCCAGCTCACGGACACTGGGGGGTGGCTACACCTTC; CDR3: CASSRTLGGGYTF
D: -; size: many; V: TRBV5-8; J: TRBJ1-4; DNA: TGTGCCAGCAGCCCAGGGGCAGGGAGGGAAAAACTGTTTTTT; CDR3: CASSPGAGREKLFF
D: -; size: -; V: TRBV20-1; J: TRBJ1-5; DNA: TGCAGTGCTAGGGGGACGAATCAGCCCCAGCATTTT; CDR3: CSARGTNQPQHF
D: -; size: -; V: TRBV7-9; J: TRBJ1-2; DNA: TGTGCCAGCAGCCGGCCGGGGTCTGGCTACACCTTC; CDR3: CASSRPGSGYTF
D: -; size: -; V: TRBV2; J: TRBJ1-5; DNA: TGTGCCAGCAACTACCAAGAGACCCAGCATTTT; CDR3: CASNYQETQHF
D: TRBD1; size: -; V: TRBV6-6; J: TRBJ1-6; DNA: TGTGCCACCAGTGACACCGGGACAGGTTCGATTTCACCCCTCCACTTT; CDR3: CATSDTGTGSISPLHF
D: TRBD2; size: -; V: TRBV18; J: TRBJ2-1; DNA: TGTGCCAGCTCACCACCCCAGGGTAGCGGGCTCTCCTACAATGAGCAGTTCTTC; CDR3: CASSPPQGSGLSYNEQFF
D: -; size: many; V: TRBV6-1; J: TRBJ1-6; DNA: TGTGCCAGCAGTGAGTCGGCTGGTTCACCCCTCCACTTT; CDR3: CASSESAGSPLHF